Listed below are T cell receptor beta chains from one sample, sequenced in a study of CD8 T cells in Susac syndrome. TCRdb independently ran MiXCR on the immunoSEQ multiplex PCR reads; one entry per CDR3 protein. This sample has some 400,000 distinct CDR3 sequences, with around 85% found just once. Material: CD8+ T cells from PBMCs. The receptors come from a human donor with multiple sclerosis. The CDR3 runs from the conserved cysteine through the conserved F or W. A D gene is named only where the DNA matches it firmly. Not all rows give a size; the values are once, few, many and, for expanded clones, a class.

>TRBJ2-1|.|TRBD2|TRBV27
CASSLRSGGYNEQFF
TGTGCCAGCAGTTTACGAAGCGGGGGGTACAATGAGCAGTTCTTC
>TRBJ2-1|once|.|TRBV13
CASSFEVREQFF
TGTGCCAGCAGCTTTGAAGTGCGGGAGCAGTTCTTC
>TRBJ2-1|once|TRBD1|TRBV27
CASSDGTGAYNEQFF
TGTGCCAGCAGTGACGGGACAGGGGCCTACAATGAGCAGTTCTTC
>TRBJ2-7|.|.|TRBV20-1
CSARGTSATYEQYF
TGCAGTGCTAGAGGTACCAGCGCTACCTACGAGCAGTACTTC
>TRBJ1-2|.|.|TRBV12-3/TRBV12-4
CASNLGRNYGYTF
TGTGCCAGCAACTTAGGCCGTAACTATGGCTACACCTTC
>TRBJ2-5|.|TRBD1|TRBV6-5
CASSYSGTGGQETQYF
TGTGCCAGCAGTTATTCCGGGACAGGGGGCCAGGAGACCCAGTACTTC
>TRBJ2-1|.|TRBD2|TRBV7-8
CASTAGAYEQFF
TGTGCCAGTACCGCGGGAGCATATGAGCAGTTCTTC
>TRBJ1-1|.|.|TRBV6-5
CASSSHDFDREAFF
TGTGCCAGCAGCTCTCACGACTTTGACAGAGAAGCTTTCTTT
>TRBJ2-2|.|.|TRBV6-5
CASSYHRDTPGELFF
TGTGCCAGCAGTTACCACCGGGACACCCCCGGGGAGCTGTTTTTT
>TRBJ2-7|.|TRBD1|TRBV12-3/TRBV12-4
CASSSSRDSSYEQYF
TGTGCCAGCAGTTCCAGCCGGGACAGCTCCTACGAGCAGTACTTC
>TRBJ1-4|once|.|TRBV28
CASSLSSPRNPYEKLFF
TGTGCCAGCAGTTTATCCTCCCCTAGGAATCCCTATGAAAAACTGTTTTTT
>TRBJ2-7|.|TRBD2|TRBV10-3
CAISLGLAGTPEQYF
TGTGCCATCAGTCTGGGACTAGCGGGAACCCCTGAGCAGTACTTC
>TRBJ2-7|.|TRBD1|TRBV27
CASSGTVDYEQYF
TGTGCCAGCTCCGGGACAGTTGATTACGAGCAGTACTTC
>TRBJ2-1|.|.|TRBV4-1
CASTPTGSANEQFF
TGCGCCAGCACCCCTACGGGGTCCGCAAATGAGCAGTTCTTC
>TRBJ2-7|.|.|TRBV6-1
CASSGTGTETYEQYF
TGTGCCAGCAGTGGAACCGGGACCGAAACCTACGAGCAGTACTTC
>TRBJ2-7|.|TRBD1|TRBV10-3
CASWTGYSYEQYF
TGTGCCTCTTGGACAGGATACTCCTACGAGCAGTACTTC
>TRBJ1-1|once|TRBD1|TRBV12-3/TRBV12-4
CASSYDRVGEAFF
TGTGCCAGCAGTTACGACAGGGTGGGTGAAGCTTTCTTT
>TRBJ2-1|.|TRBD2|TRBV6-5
CASSYAGAPHEQFF
TGTGCCAGCAGTTACGCGGGAGCACCCCATGAGCAGTTCTTC
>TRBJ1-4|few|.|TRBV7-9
CASSWTAQGEKLFF
TGTGCCAGCAGCTGGACGGCTCAGGGCGAAAAACTTTTTTTT
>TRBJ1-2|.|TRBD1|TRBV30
CAWADRGYGYTF
TGTGCCTGGGCCGACAGGGGATACGGCTACACCTTC
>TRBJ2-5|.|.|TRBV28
CASSVNPSETQYF
TGTGCCAGCAGTGTCAACCCGTCAGAGACCCAGTACTTC
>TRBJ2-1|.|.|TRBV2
CASSGDSVGVNEQFF
TGTGCCAGCAGTGGGGACTCAGTTGGCGTCAATGAGCAGTTCTTC
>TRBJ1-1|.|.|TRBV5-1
CASSLVEGGDPEAFF
TGCGCCAGCAGCTTGGTTGAGGGAGGCGACCCTGAAGCTTTCTTT
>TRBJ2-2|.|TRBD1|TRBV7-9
CASRRNPRTGSFWTGELFF
TGTGCCAGCAGAAGAAACCCCCGGACAGGGTCGTTTTGGACCGGGGAGCTGTTTTTT
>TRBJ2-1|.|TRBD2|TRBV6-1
CASSEARLAGDEQFF
TGTGCCAGCAGTGAAGCTCGACTAGCGGGAGATGAGCAGTTCTTC
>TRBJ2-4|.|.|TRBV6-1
CASSEWDASKNIQYF
TGTGCCAGCAGTGAATGGGATGCTAGCAAAAACATTCAGTACTTC
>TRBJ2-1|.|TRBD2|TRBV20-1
CSARTSGAYNEQFF
TGCAGTGCCCGGACTAGCGGGGCGTACAATGAGCAGTTCTTC
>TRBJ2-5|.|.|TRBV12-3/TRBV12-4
CASSPEWGETQYF
TGTGCCAGCAGTCCCGAGTGGGGGGAGACCCAGTACTTC
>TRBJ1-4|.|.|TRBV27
CASSLGQRNEKLFF
TGTGCCAGCAGTTTAGGGCAACGGAATGAAAAACTGTTTTTT
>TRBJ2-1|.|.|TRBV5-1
CASSPDYRTVPYNEQFF
TGCGCCAGCAGTCCCGACTATCGGACAGTGCCCTACAATGAGCAGTTCTTC
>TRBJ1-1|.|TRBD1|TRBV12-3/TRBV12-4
CASSLYGQGAAFF
TGTGCCAGCAGTTTATACGGACAGGGGGCTGCTTTCTTT
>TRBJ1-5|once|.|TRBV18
CASSRRQEVSNQPQHF
TGTGCCAGCTCCCGGCGACAGGAAGTTAGCAATCAGCCCCAGCATTTT
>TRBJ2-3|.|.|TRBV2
CASSEEEEGADTQYF
TGTGCCAGCAGTGAAGAGGAGGAGGGGGCAGATACGCAGTATTTT
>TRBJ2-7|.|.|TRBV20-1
CSARSSAQPDYEQYF
TGCAGTGCTAGAAGTTCGGCTCAGCCTGACTACGAGCAGTACTTC
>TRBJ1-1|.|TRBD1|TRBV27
CASRLTGGVTEAFF
TGTGCCAGCAGACTGACAGGGGGCGTCACTGAAGCTTTCTTT
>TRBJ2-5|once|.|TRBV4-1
CASSQPGSRRKQETQYF
TGCGCCAGCAGCCAACCCGGCAGCCGCCGAAAACAAGAGACCCAGTACTTC
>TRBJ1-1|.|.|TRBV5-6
CASSFHSLNTEAFF
TGTGCCAGCAGCTTTCACAGCTTGAACACTGAAGCTTTCTTT
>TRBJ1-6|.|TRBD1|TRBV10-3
CAISESRGDSYNSPLHF
TGTGCCATCAGTGAGTCGAGGGGGGACAGCTATAATTCACCCCTCCACTTT
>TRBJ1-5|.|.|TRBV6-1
CASSEFPVSNQPQHF
TGTGCCAGCAGTGAATTCCCAGTCAGCAATCAGCCCCAGCATTTT
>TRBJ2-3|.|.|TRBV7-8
CASSLGTTRTDTQYF
TGTGCCAGCAGCTTAGGGACAACTCGCACAGATACGCAGTATTTT
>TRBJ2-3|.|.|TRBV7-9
CASSLGASSGLFTDTQYF
TGTGCCAGCAGCTTAGGGGCGAGTAGCGGCCTTTTCACAGATACGCAGTATTTT
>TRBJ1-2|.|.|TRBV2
CASSEETGVYGYTF
TGTGCCAGCAGTGAAGAGACAGGCGTCTATGGCTACACCTTC
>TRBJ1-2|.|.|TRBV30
CAWSIGNYGYTF
TGTGCCTGGAGTATCGGCAACTATGGCTACACCTTC
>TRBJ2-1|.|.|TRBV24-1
CATSVRAGRPPYDEQFF
TGTGCCACCAGTGTCCGGGCGGGACGGCCACCTTACGATGAGCAGTTCTTC